A selection of T cell receptor beta chains follows, all from one sample in a study of OX40 agonist ivuxolimab in advanced cancers. Sequencing used immunoSEQ multiplex PCR; TCRdb keeps in-frame clones, though not all of them. Of tens of thousands of clones in the sample, around 86% were seen once. This sample comprised CD4+ or CD8+ T cells sorted from blood, obtained in a trial of the OX40 agonist ivuxolimab. The source is an adult with an advanced solid tumor such as melanoma, head and neck, liver or kidney cancer. Both conserved end residues are trimmed from each CDR3. Each record gives: V gene, J gene, CDR3 protein.

TRBV29-1	TRBJ1-5	SVGTARDQPQH
TRBV6-5	TRBJ1-1	ASSGQALNTEAF
TRBV28	TRBJ1-4	ASSSRSQLF
TRBV11-2	TRBJ2-5	ASSLQLTQETQY
TRBV18	TRBJ1-4	ASSPQGKNEKLF
TRBV19	TRBJ1-1	ASSTYFDSEAF
TRBV4-2	TRBJ2-5	ASSQDPGLVQETQY
TRBV7-5	TRBJ1-6	VRSLVGGGSYNSPLH
TRBV6-6	TRBJ1-2	ASSYPQGARLDGYT
TRBV21-1	TRBJ1-2	ASTPLPSPPGTPYGYT
TRBV19	TRBJ1-2	ASSIQTYGYT
TRBV5-1	TRBJ1-4	ASSLAGGEGEKLF
TRBV6-5	TRBJ2-7	ASSYRGRGGKQY
TRBV9	TRBJ2-1	ASSAIIYGDEQF
TRBV12-2	TRBJ2-1	ASRLAGGNRHNEQF
TRBV7-8	TRBJ1-5	ASSLGGTVSNQPQH
TRBV6-1	TRBJ2-7	ASSVGQTLLN
TRBV7-2	TRBJ1-2	ASSDLSRGYGYT
TRBV6-5	TRBJ1-6	ASSVSIVNSPLH
TRBV7-2	TRBJ1-1	ASSSPSVGYTEAF
TRBV10-2	TRBJ1-5	ASSEGGGNQPQH
TRBV29-1	TRBJ1-4	SVEAEKLF